This TCR beta chain was sequenced during a study of monozygotic twins with inflammatory bowel disease. From the 5' RACE reads, TCRdb lists one entry per CDR3 protein and no DNA. Recorded here are a few hundred thousand distinct CDR3 sequences; the top ten clones represent 2.6%. The sequenced sample was blood. The TCR originated in a human donor with ulcerative colitis or Crohn's disease, or a healthy co-twin of an affected twin (not recorded which).

CDR3: CSARRDPNSPLHF. The rearrangement joins TRBV20-1 to TRBJ1-6. The germline V gene has CDR1 DFQATT and CDR2 SNEGSKA (reference sequence). The CDR3 has 13 residues.